A selection of T cell receptor beta chains follows, all from one sample in a study of T cell changes during pregnancy in multiple sclerosis. Only in-frame clones appear in the TCRdb table, and some are missing; sequencing was by immunoSEQ multiplex PCR. The sample has 48,000 or so clones; about nine tenths are singletons. Sequenced material: CD4+ T cells from peripheral blood mononuclear cells, taken in the second trimester of pregnancy. Receptors originate from a female donor with multiple sclerosis, enrolled in a pregnancy study. The CDR3 runs from the conserved cysteine through the conserved F or W. The D gene is left open where the match is weak. The listing skips clone size in some rows; elsewhere it reads once, few, many or a size class.

TRBV9,NA,TRBJ2-2,TRBD2,TGTGCCAGCAGCGTAGCCCCTAGCGGGGTCACCGGGGAGCTGTTTTTT,CASSVAPSGVTGELFF
TRBV5-1,once,TRBJ2-1,NA,TGCGCCAGCAGCTTGGCGGGTGACTCCTACAATGAGCAGTTCTTC,CASSLAGDSYNEQFF
TRBV5-6,NA,TRBJ1-1,NA,TGTGCCAGCACCTCTATAACCCAGGGGAGAACTGAAGCTTTCTTT,CASTSITQGRTEAFF
TRBV2,NA,TRBJ1-4,NA,TGTGCCAGCGCTAGACAGGACGCCAGTAACGAAAAACTGTTTTTT,CASARQDASNEKLFF
TRBV9,NA,TRBJ1-3,NA,TGTGCCAGCAGCGTCTCCTCTGGAAACACCATATATTTT,CASSVSSGNTIYF
TRBV11-2,NA,TRBJ1-5,TRBD1,TGTGCCAGCAGCTTAGATAATGGGGGACAGGAGAGCAATCAGCCCCAGCATTTT,CASSLDNGGQESNQPQHF
TRBV30,NA,TRBJ2-3,NA,TGTGCCTGGAGTGTACGCGGTGGGAGCACAGATACGCAGTATTTT,CAWSVRGGSTDTQYF
TRBV5-1,NA,TRBJ2-3,TRBD1,TGCGCCAGCAGCTTCGAGGGGGCGGGCGCAGATACGCAGTATTTT,CASSFEGAGADTQYF
TRBV5-1,once,TRBJ2-1,NA,TGCGCCAGCAGCTTGGAGGGAGGCGGGCTAAAATACAATGAGCAGTTCTTC,CASSLEGGGLKYNEQFF
TRBV9,NA,TRBJ1-3,TRBD1,TGTGCCAGCAGCGTAGGGGACAGGGCCGCCAACATGCGGACCATATATTTT,CASSVGDRAANMRTIYF
TRBV19,NA,TRBJ2-3,TRBD1,TGTGCCAGTAGTATCCAGGGGGCAGATACGCAGTATTTT,CASSIQGADTQYF
TRBV6-1,NA,TRBJ2-7,NA,TGTGCCAGCAGTGAAAGGCCGCAAAGGGGAGAGCAGTACTTC,CASSERPQRGEQYF
TRBV30,NA,TRBJ2-1,TRBD2,TGTGCCCGACGGACTAGCGGGAGCAATGAGCAGTTCTTC,CARRTSGSNEQFF
TRBV6-7,NA,TRBJ2-2,NA,TGTGCCAACCTAGCTGAATACACCGGGGAGCTGTTTTTT,CANLAEYTGELFF
TRBV2,NA,TRBJ1-1,NA,TGTGCCAGCAGTGAGCGGGGGGAGAACACTGAAGCTTTCTTT,CASSERGENTEAFF
TRBV6-5,NA,TRBJ1-2,TRBD1,TGTGCCAGCAGTTACTCGAGACAGGGTAACTATGGCTACACCTTC,CASSYSRQGNYGYTF
TRBV27,NA,TRBJ1-3,NA,TGTGCCAGCAGTAAACGGACCGGGAGCTCTGGAAACACCATATATTTT,CASSKRTGSSGNTIYF
TRBV7-3,NA,TRBJ2-7,TRBD1,TGTGCCAGCAGCTTAAACAGGGGGCAGGGGGAGCAGTACTTC,CASSLNRGQGEQYF
TRBV4-1,NA,TRBJ2-3,NA,TGCGCCAGCAGCCAAGGGGCGGGGGCCCACACAGATACGCAGTATTTT,CASSQGAGAHTDTQYF
TRBV2,once,TRBJ2-3,TRBD1,TGTGCCACCGGGACAGGGGAAGGGGATACGCAGTATTTT,CATGTGEGDTQYF
TRBV7-9,NA,TRBJ1-4,NA,TGTGCCAGCAGCTTCGGACAGAGTAATGAAAAACTGTTTTTT,CASSFGQSNEKLFF
TRBV10-3,NA,TRBJ1-1,TRBD1,TGTGCCATCAGTGTTACAGGAGGGGACAGCTTGAACACTGAAGCTTTCTTT,CAISVTGGDSLNTEAFF
TRBV5-1,NA,TRBJ1-2,TRBD1,TGCGCCAGCAGCTGGGACTGGACAGGGTCGTACTATGGCTACACCTTC,CASSWDWTGSYYGYTF
TRBV18,NA,TRBJ2-7,NA,TGTGCCAGCTCACCACAGGTGGCAGGGATCGCCTACGAGCAGTACTTC,CASSPQVAGIAYEQYF
TRBV20-1,NA,TRBJ2-5,NA,TGCAGTGTGAGAGGACAAGAGACCCAGTACTTC,CSVRGQETQYF
TRBV7-9,NA,TRBJ1-4,NA,TGTGCCAGCATCCCCGACGGTAGGGGGGAAAAACTGTTTTTT,CASIPDGRGEKLFF
TRBV30,NA,TRBJ2-1,NA,TGTGCCTGCCTCCCACTAGCACTATACAATGAGCAGTTCTTC,CACLPLALYNEQFF
TRBV6-5,NA,TRBJ2-1,TRBD1,TGTGCCAGCAGCTCCGGGACAGAAAAGTTCTTC,CASSSGTEKFF
TRBV28,NA,TRBJ2-5,TRBD1,TGTGCCAGCAGTGGATACAGGGGGCAGGAGACCCAGTACTTC,CASSGYRGQETQYF
TRBV9,NA,TRBJ1-1,NA,TGTGCCAGCAGCGCCACTCCACAGGGAGAAGCTTTCTTT,CASSATPQGEAFF
TRBV7-6,medium-sized,TRBJ2-3,TRBD2,TGTGCCAGCAGCTCTAGCGGGAAGGCAGATACGCAGTATTTT,CASSSSGKADTQYF
TRBV28,NA,TRBJ1-5,NA,TGTGCCAGCAGTTTCGAGTATCAGCCCCAGCATTTT,CASSFEYQPQHF
TRBV7-9,NA,TRBJ1-1,TRBD1,TGTGCCAGCAGCTCCGACAGGGGGGGTGGGAACACTGAAGCTTTCTTT,CASSSDRGGGNTEAFF
TRBV5-4,NA,TRBJ2-3,NA,TGTGCCAGCAGCGCGGGGACAGCAACAGATACGCAGTATTTT,CASSAGTATDTQYF
TRBV6-1,NA,TRBJ1-1,TRBD1,TGTGCCAGCAGTCCCAGGGGGCCGGACTCTGAAGCTTTCTTT,CASSPRGPDSEAFF
TRBV13,NA,TRBJ2-7,NA,TGTGCCAGCAGCTTAAACGGCTACGAGCAGTACTTC,CASSLNGYEQYF
TRBV7-9,NA,TRBJ1-2,TRBD1,TGTGCCAGCAGCTTAGCCACCGGGACAGCCTATGGCTACACCTTC,CASSLATGTAYGYTF
TRBV6-4,once,TRBJ2-2,TRBD1,TGTGCCAGCAGTAGGACAGGGGGATTTTCCGGGGAGCTGTTTTTT,CASSRTGGFSGELFF
TRBV29-1,once,TRBJ1-2,TRBD1,TGCAGCGTTGGGTTAGGGACAGGGGGTACCCTCAACTATGGCTACACCTTC,CSVGLGTGGTLNYGYTF
TRBV30,NA,TRBJ1-5,NA,TGTGCCTGGAGTGAGGCCGTAGCACAGCCCCAGCATTTT,CAWSEAVAQPQHF
TRBV5-4,NA,TRBJ2-5,NA,TGTGCCAGCAGCTTGTACTCCGGGGAGGCGGAGACCCAGTACTTC,CASSLYSGEAETQYF
TRBV2,NA,TRBJ1-1,NA,TGTGCCAGCAGGCTAACTCGGGTCCCAACGGGCACTGAAGCTTTCTTT,CASRLTRVPTGTEAFF
TRBV10-3,NA,TRBJ2-1,TRBD2,TGTGCCATCAGTGGGACTAGCGGGGACAATGAGCAGTTCTTC,CAISGTSGDNEQFF
TRBV19,NA,TRBJ2-7,NA,TGTGCCAGTAGTCGCCCAGGGAAGCCTACGAGCTCCTACGAGCAGTACTTC,CASSRPGKPTSSYEQYF
TRBV7-8,NA,TRBJ2-7,NA,TGTGCCAGCAGCTTACGAGAAACCCATTACGAGCAGTACTTC,CASSLRETHYEQYF
TRBV7-2,once,TRBJ2-1,TRBD2,TGTGCCAGCAGCTTAGGTAGCGGGAGATATGAGCAGTTCTTC,CASSLGSGRYEQFF
TRBV28,NA,TRBJ2-7,TRBD2,TGTGCCAGCAGTCCTCCTAGCGGGGTGTCCTACGAGCAGTACTTC,CASSPPSGVSYEQYF
TRBV5-4,once,TRBJ2-2,TRBD1,TGTGCCAGCAGCTCCAAGGCCAGGGGGCCATTCACCGGGGAGCTGTTTTTT,CASSSKARGPFTGELFF
TRBV29-1,NA,TRBJ2-7,TRBD2,TGCAGTGGGTCGGGCGGGAGCGAGCAGTACTTC,CSGSGGSEQYF
TRBV6-5,NA,TRBJ2-7,NA,TGTGCCAGCAGGTATTACAACGAGGCCCTGTACGAGCAGTACTTC,CASRYYNEALYEQYF
TRBV28,NA,TRBJ1-2,NA,TGTGCCAGCAGTTTATTCCAGGGGAACTATGGCTACACCTTC,CASSLFQGNYGYTF
TRBV5-6,NA,TRBJ2-5,NA,TGTGCCAGCACCCTGGGGGCGCAGGAGACCCAGTACTTC,CASTLGAQETQYF
TRBV5-1,few,TRBJ2-1,NA,TGCGCCAGCAGCTCCTCGAGCTCCTACAATGAGCAGTTCTTC,CASSSSSSYNEQFF